This T cell receptor (beta chain) was captured in a study of siplizumab effects on memory and regulatory T cells. Study-wide points: In unstimulated cells, naive T cells appeared more diverse than memory T cells and seemed major alloresponse contributors. Left unconfirmed was the suppressive function of proliferating Tregs from siplizumab cultures.

Concerning this clone: The antigen is not known.

The V gene's germline CDR1 is MNHNS and CDR2 SASEGT. The CDR3 has 14 residues. The J segment lost 8 bases and the V segment lost 7 bases, leaving 12 bases of the junction unmatched. Clones were read by immunoSEQ multiplex PCR, and TCRdb kept only the in-frame ones, dropping some. The sample carries more than 85,000 clones, roughly 94% recorded once. The chain recombines TRBV6-1 with TRBJ1-2, with 8 bases identical to TRBD1. The clonotype comes from a human donor in good health. The sample was Tregs sorted from blood. The CDR3 sequence: CASIPGQVFGGYTF. CDR3 DNA: TGTGCCAGCATACCGGGACAGGTCTTCGGCGGCTACACCTTC.